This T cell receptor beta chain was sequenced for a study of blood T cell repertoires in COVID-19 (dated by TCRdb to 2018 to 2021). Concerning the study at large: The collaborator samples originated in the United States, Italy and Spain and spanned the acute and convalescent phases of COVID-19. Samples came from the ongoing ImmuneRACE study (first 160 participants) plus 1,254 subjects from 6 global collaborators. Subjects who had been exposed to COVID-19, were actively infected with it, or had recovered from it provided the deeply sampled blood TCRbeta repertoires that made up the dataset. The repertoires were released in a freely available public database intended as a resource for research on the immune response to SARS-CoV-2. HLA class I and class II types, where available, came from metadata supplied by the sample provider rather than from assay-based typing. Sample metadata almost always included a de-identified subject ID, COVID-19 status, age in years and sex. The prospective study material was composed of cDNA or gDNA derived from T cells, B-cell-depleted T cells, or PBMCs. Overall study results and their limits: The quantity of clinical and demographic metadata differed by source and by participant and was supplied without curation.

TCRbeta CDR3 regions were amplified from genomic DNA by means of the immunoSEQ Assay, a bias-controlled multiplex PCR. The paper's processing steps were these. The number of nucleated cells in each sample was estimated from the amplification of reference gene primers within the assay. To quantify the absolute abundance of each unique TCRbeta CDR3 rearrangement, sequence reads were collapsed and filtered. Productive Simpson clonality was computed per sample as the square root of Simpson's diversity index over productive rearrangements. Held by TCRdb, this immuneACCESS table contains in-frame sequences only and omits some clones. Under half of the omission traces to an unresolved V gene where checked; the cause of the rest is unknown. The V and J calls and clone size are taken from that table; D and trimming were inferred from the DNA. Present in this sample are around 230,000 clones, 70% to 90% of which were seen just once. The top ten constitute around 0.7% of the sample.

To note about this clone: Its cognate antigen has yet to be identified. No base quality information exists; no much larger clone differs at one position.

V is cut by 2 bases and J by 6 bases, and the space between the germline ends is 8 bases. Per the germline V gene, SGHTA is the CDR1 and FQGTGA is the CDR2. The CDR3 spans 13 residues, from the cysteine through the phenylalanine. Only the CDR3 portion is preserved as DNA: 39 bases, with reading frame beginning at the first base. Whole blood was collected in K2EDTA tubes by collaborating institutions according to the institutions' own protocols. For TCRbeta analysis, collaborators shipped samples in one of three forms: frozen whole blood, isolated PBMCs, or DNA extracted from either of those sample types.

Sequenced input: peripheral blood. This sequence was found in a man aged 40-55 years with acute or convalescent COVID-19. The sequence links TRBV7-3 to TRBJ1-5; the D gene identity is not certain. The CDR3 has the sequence CASSLSGGQPQHF. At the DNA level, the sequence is TGTGCCAGCAGCTTATCAGGAGGTCAGCCCCAGCATTTT.